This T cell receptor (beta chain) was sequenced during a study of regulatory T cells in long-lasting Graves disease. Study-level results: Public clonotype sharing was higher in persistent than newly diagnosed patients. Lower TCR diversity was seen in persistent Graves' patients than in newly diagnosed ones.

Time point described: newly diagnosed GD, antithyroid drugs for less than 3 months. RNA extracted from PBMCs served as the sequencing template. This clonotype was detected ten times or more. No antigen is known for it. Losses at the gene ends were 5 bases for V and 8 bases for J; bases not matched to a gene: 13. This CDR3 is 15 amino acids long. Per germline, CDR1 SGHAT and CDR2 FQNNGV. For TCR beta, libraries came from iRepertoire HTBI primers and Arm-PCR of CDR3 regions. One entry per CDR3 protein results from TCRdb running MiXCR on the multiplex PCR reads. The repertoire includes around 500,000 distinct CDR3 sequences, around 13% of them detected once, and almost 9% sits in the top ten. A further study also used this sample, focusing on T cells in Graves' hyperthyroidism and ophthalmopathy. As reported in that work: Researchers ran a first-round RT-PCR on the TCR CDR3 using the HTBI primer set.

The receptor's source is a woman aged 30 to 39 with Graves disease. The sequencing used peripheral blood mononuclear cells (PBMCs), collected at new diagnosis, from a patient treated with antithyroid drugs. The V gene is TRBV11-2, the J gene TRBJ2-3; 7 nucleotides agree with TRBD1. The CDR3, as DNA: TGTGCCAGCAGCCGCCTGGGACAGCTGAAGGGTACGCAGTATTTT. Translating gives CASSRLGQLKGTQYF.